Ten or more counts support the clone carrying this T cell receptor (beta chain). This CDR3 contains 13 residues. V gave up 6 bases and J gave up 10 bases, with 18 bases separating them. The V gene's germline CDR1 is MNHEY and CDR2 SVGEGT. This entry belongs to a study of neurological immune-mediated disorders. The method for making cDNA was 5'RACE, and it used 10-nucleotide random UMIs. TCRdb reprocessed the 5' RACE reads with MiXCR, giving one entry per CDR3 protein. The table includes about 65,000 distinct CDR3 sequences, approximately 3.7% detected once. This chain connects TRBV6-2 or TRBV6-3 to TRBJ1-1, with no clear D. This TCR was sampled from a man aged 45-65 years with multiple sclerosis. The specimen was PBMCs. The CDR3 sequence is CASRSLGRSGAFF. CDR3 DNA: TGTGCCAGCAGAAGCCTAGGGAGATCCGGAGCTTTCTTT.